One T cell receptor beta chain is described in this entry. Germline lookup yields CDR1 MNHNY and CDR2 SVGAGI (reference sequence). The CDR3 extends over 13 amino acids. With V trimmed by 9 bases and J by 4 bases, 6 bases remained unmatched. The data originate from a study of ipilimumab plus nivolumab after autologous stem cell transplantation. Profiling relied on immunoSEQ multiplex PCR, and the TCRdb table lists in-frame clones only, not all of them. The profile shows 6,300 or so clones, 85% to 90% of them singletons. The source was PBMCs, collected in a trial of ipilimumab plus nivolumab as post-transplant consolidation. The V gene is TRBV6-6, the J gene TRBJ1-5, with 7 bases fitting TRBD1. This receptor was obtained from a female donor with multiple myeloma. The CDR3 reads CASTRQGNQPQHF. CDR3 nucleotide sequence: TGTGCCAGTACCAGACAGGGAAATCAGCCCCAGCATTTT.